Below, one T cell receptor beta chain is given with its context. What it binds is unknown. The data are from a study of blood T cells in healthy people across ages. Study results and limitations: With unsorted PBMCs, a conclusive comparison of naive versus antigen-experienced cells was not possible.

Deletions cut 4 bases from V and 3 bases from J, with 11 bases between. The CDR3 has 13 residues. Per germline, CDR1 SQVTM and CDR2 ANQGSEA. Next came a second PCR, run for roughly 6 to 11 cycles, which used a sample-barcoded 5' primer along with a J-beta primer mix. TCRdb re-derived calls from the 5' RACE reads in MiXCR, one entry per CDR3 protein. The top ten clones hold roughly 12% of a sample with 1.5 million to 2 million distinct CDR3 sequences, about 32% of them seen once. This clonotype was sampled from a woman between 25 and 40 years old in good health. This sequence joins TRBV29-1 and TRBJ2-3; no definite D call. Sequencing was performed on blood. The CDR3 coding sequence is TGCAGCGTTGGTGGGCTTTGGACAGATACGCAGTATTTT. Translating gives CSVGGLWTDTQYF.